These 9 T cell receptor beta chains came from one sample sequenced in a study of cytomegalovirus exposure and HLA in healthy donors. The PCR contained 60 Vbeta and 13 Jbeta primers. TCRdb's table, derived via immunoSEQ multiplex PCR, lists solely in-frame clones and lacks some. The sample consists of approximately 220,000 clones, 75% to 90% of them appearing once. The sequencing sample was made of PBMCs. The receptors were gathered from a boy aged 2 to 10 in good health and CMV-seronegative.

The chain links TRBV9 to TRBJ2-1, with TRBD2 as a possible D gene (8 bases). Germline-derived CDR1 and CDR2 are SGDLS and YYNGEE. This CDR3 has 15 amino acids. V lost 0 bases and J lost 9, with 16 bases in between. In DNA, the CDR3 is TGTGCCAGCAGCGTAGAAACAGGGGCGGGGGGTGAGCAGTTCTTC. Translation gives CASSVETGAGGEQFF.

The chain has TRBV5-1 and TRBJ1-1, with TRBD1 identical over 7 bases. Germline V gene sequence: CDR1 SGHRS, CDR2 YFSETQ. CDR3 length: 18 residues. Trimming cost V 0 bases and J 4 bases; bases outside gene matches: 15. CDR3 sequence reads: CASSLGTTGDFVGTEAFF. The CDR3 DNA is TGCGCCAGCAGCTTGGGAACAACAGGGGATTTTGTGGGCACTGAAGCTTTCTTT. Full variable domain (outside the CDR3, taken from reference TRBV5-1 and TRBJ1-1): KAGVTQTPRYLIKTRGQQVTLSCSPISGHRSVSWYQQTPGQGLQFLFEYFSETQRNKGNFPGRFSGRQFSNSRSEMNVSTLELGDSALYLCASSLGTTGDFVGTEAFFGQGTRLTVV.

This clone was counted a single time. The chain carries TRBV6-5 and TRBJ2-5; D remains unclear. Germline assignment: CDR1 MNHEY and CDR2 SVGAGI. The V and J ends lost 5 bases and 1 base respectively, with 5 bases between them. The CDR3 covers 12 residues. CDR3 sequence reads: CASSAFQETQYF. The CDR3 coding sequence is TGTGCCAGCAGTGCGTTCCAAGAGACCCAGTACTTC.

The chain combines TRBV4-1 with TRBJ2-6; the match to TRBD2 covers 12 bases. The junction had 11 bases not matched to a gene; V was cut back by 2 bases and J by 0 bases. The germline CDR1 and CDR2 sequences are MGHRA and YSYEKL. This CDR3 has 21 residues. CDR3 sequence: CASSQRLPTSGGYSGANVLTF. As DNA, the CDR3 is TGCGCCAGCAGCCAACGATTACCCACTAGCGGGGGGTACTCTGGGGCCAACGTCCTGACTTTC.

The chain has TRBV28 and TRBJ1-1; D is perhaps TRBD1 (6 bases). CDR1 and CDR2 (germline): MDHEN, SYDVKM. This CDR3 spans 15 amino acids. V dropped 7 bases and J dropped 5 bases, with 20 bases sitting between them. The CDR3 DNA reads TGTGCCAGCACCCTCCTCCAGGGGAGGGGGACTGAAGCTTTCTTT. Amino acid sequence: CASTLLQGRGTEAFF.

This clone was observed a few times. The gene calls are TRBV4-1 and TRBJ2-1, with D perhaps TRBD1 (6 bases). Germline V gene lookup returns CDR1 MGHRA and CDR2 YSYEKL. Trimming stripped 0 bases from V and 8 bases from J, with 17 bases between. CDR3 length: 16 amino acids. This chain's CDR3 is CASSQDFPGQTYEQFF. CDR3 bases: TGCGCCAGCAGCCAAGACTTCCCCGGACAGACCTATGAGCAGTTCTTC.

V is TRBV9 and J is TRBJ1-2; TRBD1 aligns across 12 bases. The V gene's germline CDR1 is SGDLS and CDR2 YYNGEE. The trim removed 4 bases at V and 6 bases at J, leaving 7 bases unmatched. The CDR3 consists of 15 residues. The DNA for the CDR3 is TGTGCCAGCAGCCCACCGGGACAGGGGGCGAATGGCTACACCTTC. This sequence encodes CASSPPGQGANGYTF.

V gene TRBV1 combines with J gene TRBJ2-2; TRBD2 is taken as the D call from the table, unchecked against the DNA. TRBV1 is a pseudogene locus. The CDR3 length is 19 residues. The CDR3 here is CTSSQPLNRLAGSTGELFF. Written as DNA, the CDR3 is TGCACCAGCAGCCAGCCCCTTAACCGGCTAGCGGGGAGCACCGGGGAGCTGTTTTTT.

In its sample, this clone was seen a few times. The chain uses TRBV13 and TRBJ1-1; 7 bases fit TRBD1. Trimming at V came to 4 bases and at J to 4 bases, leaving 9 bases not matched to a gene. Germline assignment: CDR1 PRHDT and CDR2 FYEKMQ (reference sequence). This CDR3 is built from 15 residues. CDR3 nucleotides: TGTGCCAGCAGCTGGCCACGACAGGGCCGCACTGAAGCTTTCTTT. This gives the protein CASSWPRQGRTEAFF.